The 28 T cell receptor beta chains below come from one sample, sequenced in a study of beta chain features in type 1 diabetes. These receptors' targets are unknown. Study results and caveats: In all four CD4+ subsets, TCRB CDR3 length was significantly, moderately reduced in type 1 diabetes.

The authors reverse transcribed all of the isolated RNA, so sequencing captured expressed TCRB transcripts. The table came from immunoSEQ multiplex PCR; TCRdb's copy has only in-frame clones and leaves some out. The data show under 130,000 clones, 25% to 35% seen once. Specimen: central memory CD4+ T cells from blood. The receptor source for this set is a woman aged 18-29 years with type 1 diabetes.

In its sample, this clone was seen a few times. The rearrangement joins TRBV28 to TRBJ2-4; TRBD2 might be the D (5 bases). The germline V and J ends were trimmed by 7 bases and 1 base, with 11 bases remaining between them. The CDR3 extends over 14 amino acids. Germline V gives CDR1 MDHEN, CDR2 SYDVKM. CDR3 sequence: CASTPQRAKNIQYF. The CDR3 bases are TGTGCCAGCACACCTCAGCGGGCCAAAAACATTCAGTACTTC.

This chain links TRBV6-4 with TRBJ2-7; the match to TRBD2 covers 12 bases. J was trimmed by 2 bases and V by 3 bases; bases with no gene match: 5. The CDR3 loop spans 16 amino acids. Germline V gene data show CDR1 as MRHNA and CDR2 as SNTAGT. The CDR3 nucleotides are TGTGCCAGCAGTGATCGGACTAGCGGGGATACCTACGAGCAGTACGTC. Translated, it gives CASSDRTSGDTYEQYV.

This clone was seen a handful of times. The chain has TRBV6-5 and TRBJ1-4; D unclear. The V end lost 0 bases, the J end lost 8 bases, and 10 bases lay between the germline ends. The CDR3 is 14 amino acids. Germline CDR1 is MNHEY and CDR2 is SVGAGI. The CDR3 is CASSYSNQIEKLFF. The CDR3 region has the DNA TGTGCCAGCAGTTACTCGAATCAGATCGAAAAACTGTTTTTT.

The sample holds a few counts of this clone. This chain connects TRBV27 to TRBJ2-7, with 13 bases fitting TRBD2. Germline V gives CDR1 MNHEY, CDR2 SMNVEV (reference sequence). V lost 11 bases and J lost 0; bases outside the gene matches: 22. CDR3 length equals 20 residues. CDR3 nucleotides: TGTGCCCCCCGGGACAGCTTCGGACTAGCGGGAGCAAGGAGCTCCTACGAGCAGTACGTC. Its translation: CAPRDSFGLAGARSSYEQYV.

V is TRBV5-3 and J is TRBJ1-5; D possibly corresponds to TRBD1 (5 bases). TRBV5-3 is an ORF for which the function is uncertain. This CDR3 comprises 14 residues. With 3 bases removed from V and 3 bases from J, the gap between germline ends came to 10 bases. CDR3 region: CARSSGGTNQPQHF. In DNA, the CDR3 is TGTGCCAGAAGCTCGGGGGGAACCAATCAGCCCCAGCATTTT.

The rearrangement uses TRBV7-2 and TRBJ2-2; 7 bases are shared with TRBD2. The CDR3 has 14 amino acids. CDR1 and CDR2 from the germline V gene are SGHTA and FQGNSA. The J segment lost 6 bases and the V segment lost 1 base, leaving 2 bases of the junction unmatched. CDR3 amino acids: CASSLGGSAGELFF. The DNA for the CDR3 is TGTGCCAGCAGCTTAGGCGGGAGCGCCGGGGAGCTGTTTTTT.

The genes are TRBV5-1 and TRBJ2-7; 7 positions match TRBD2. From germline, CDR1 is SGHRS and CDR2 YFSETQ. Unmatched junction bases numbered 12, after V lost 5 bases and J lost 1 base. The CDR3 length is 16 residues. In nucleotides, the CDR3 is TGCGCCAGCAGTTCTCCCTTGGCTAGCGGATCCTACGAGCAGTACTTC. Its translation: CASSSPLASGSYEQYF.

The chain links TRBV5-1 to TRBJ1-2, with TRBD1 matching 7 bases. Germline V gene lookup returns CDR1 SGHRS and CDR2 YFSETQ. The CDR3 totals 14 residues. V lost 1 base to trimming and J lost 4 bases; unmatched junction nucleotides: 4. CDR3 loop: CASSLFQGGYGYTF. CDR3 in DNA: TGCGCCAGCAGCTTGTTTCAGGGGGGCTATGGCTACACCTTC.

This clone occurred a few times. The chain links TRBV2 to TRBJ2-7; possible D gene TRBD1, 6 bases. Per the germline V gene, CDR1 is SNHLY and CDR2 is FYNNEI. Trimming left V 3 bases short and J 7 bases short, with 10 bases between. The CDR3 extends over 12 amino acids. The CDR3 DNA reads TGTGCCAGCAGTGAGAGCAGGGGAGAGCAGTACTTC. Translation gives CASSESRGEQYF.

This chain joins TRBV10-2 and TRBJ2-7; 9 bases align to TRBD2. J lost 3 bases, V lost 0 bases, and 6 bases had no gene match. CDR3 length: 16 amino acids. Per the germline V gene, CDR1 is WSHSY and CDR2 is SAAADI. In DNA, the CDR3 is TGCGCCAGCAGTGAGTCGTCTAGCGGGGATATCTACGAGCAGTACGTC. Protein sequence: CASSESSSGDIYEQYV.

The chain employs TRBV6-1 and TRBJ1-2, with 7 bases identical to TRBD1. This CDR3 is 13 amino acids long. V lost 1 base to trimming and J lost 8 bases; unmatched junction nucleotides: 4. The germline CDR1 and CDR2 sequences are MNHNS and SASEGT. The CDR3 spells CASSEGTGQGYTF. In nucleotides, the CDR3 is TGTGCCAGCAGTGAAGGGACAGGCCAAGGCTACACCTTC.

This clone was found a few times. CDR3 amino acids: CAWSPVPGLAGEQYF. The CDR3 DNA reads as TGTGCCTGGTCTCCCGTCCCTGGACTAGCGGGAGAGCAGTACTTC. The chain employs TRBV30 and TRBJ2-7, with 12 nucleotides matching TRBD2. The junction had 12 bases not matched to a gene; V was cut back by 5 bases and J by 7 bases. Germline V gene data show CDR1 as GTSNPN and CDR2 as SVGIG (reference sequence). The CDR3 length is 15 residues.

A remark on this clone: The same CDR3 also results from other DNA sequences found in this sample. This chain connects TRBV6-5 to TRBJ2-5, with D possibly being TRBD1 (5 bases). Germline lookup yields CDR1 MNHEY and CDR2 SVGAGI. This CDR3 region has 14 residues. V was cut by 0 bases and J by 1 base, with 6 bases left in between. The CDR3 sequence is CASSYSGAQETQYF. The CDR3 nucleotides are TGTGCCAGCAGTTACTCAGGGGCCCAAGAGACCCAGTACTTC.

J is TRBJ2-7 and V is TRBV28, with 9 positions matching TRBD2. CDR3 size: 15 residues. Germline V gives CDR1 MDHEN, CDR2 SYDVKM. V lost 8 bases and J lost 3; bases outside the gene matches: 11. The CDR3 coding sequence is TGTGCCAGCCGAGGGGAGACTAGCGGAAACTACGAGCAGTACTTC. Protein sequence: CASRGETSGNYEQYF. Using reference TRBV28 and TRBJ2-7 for the parts outside the CDR3, the full variable domain is DVKVTQSSRYLVKRTGEKVFLECVQDMDHENMFWYRQDPGLGLRLIYFSYDVKMKEKGDIPEGYSVSREKKERFSLILESASTNQTSMYLCASRGETSGNYEQYFGPGTRLTVT.

This chain joins TRBV18 and TRBJ1-5; 8 bases line up with TRBD1. This CDR3 spans 14 amino acids. The V and J ends lost 6 bases and 2 bases, in that order; junction bases with no gene match: 3. Looked up from germline, CDR1 is KGHSH and CDR2 is LQKENI. The CDR3 here is CASSGTGGNQPQHF. In DNA, the CDR3 is TGTGCCAGCTCTGGGACAGGAGGCAATCAGCCCCAGCATTTT.

The sample holds one count of this clone. The chain links TRBV7-2 to TRBJ2-1; maybe TRBD1 (6 bases). This CDR3 is 15 amino acids long. CDR1 is SGHTA and CDR2 is FQGNSA in the germline V gene. The germline V and J ends were trimmed by 2 bases and 4 bases, with 12 bases remaining between them. The CDR3 DNA reads TGTGCCAGCAGCTTACAGGGGTCCCCGTACAATGAGCAGTTCTTC. It yields the protein CASSLQGSPYNEQFF.

A few counts support this clone. The genes are TRBV6-1 and TRBJ1-1; D might be TRBD1 (5 bases). V was pared by 6 bases and J by 8 bases, with 13 bases between. Per the germline V gene, CDR1 is MNHNS and CDR2 is SASEGT. The CDR3 totals 12 residues. In DNA, the CDR3 is TGTGCCAGCAGCGAACGGGGGGTAGAAGCTTTCTTT. Protein product: CASSERGVEAFF.

This clone has only a few counts. The rearrangement uses TRBV2 and TRBJ2-1; D not certain. Germline CDR1 is SNHLY and CDR2 is FYNNEI. With 2 bases removed from V and 0 bases from J, the gap between germline ends came to 14 bases. The CDR3 length is 17 residues. CDR3 sequence reads: CASSESARSSSYNEQFF. The DNA for the CDR3 is TGTGCCAGCAGTGAATCTGCTAGGTCGAGCTCCTACAATGAGCAGTTCTTC.

The V and J genes are TRBV18 and TRBJ2-7, with D hard to call. Germline lookup yields CDR1 KGHSH and CDR2 LQKENI. The CDR3 sequence is 13 residues long. V was pared by 3 bases and J by 7 bases, with 13 bases between. CDR3: CASSPVNGGEQYV. The DNA for the CDR3 is TGTGCCAGCTCACCGGTTAACGGCGGAGAGCAGTACGTC.

The rearrangement joins TRBV9 to TRBJ1-1, with 10 nucleotides matching TRBD1. Germline CDR1 and CDR2: SGDLS and YYNGEE. J gave up 11 bases and V 0 bases, and 4 bases lay outside the gene matches. CDR3 length: 13 residues. The CDR3 is CASSVEGQGEAFF. The CDR3 bases are TGTGCCAGCAGCGTAGAAGGACAGGGGGAGGCTTTCTTT. Complete variable domain (other parts from reference TRBV9 and TRBJ1-1): DSGVTQTPKHLITATGQRVTLRCSPRSGDLSVYWYQQSLDQGLQFLIQYYNGEERAKGNILERFSAQQFPDLHSELNLSSLELGDSALYFCASSVEGQGEAFFGQGTRLTVV.

The table lists this clone with a few counts. The chain is built from TRBV30 and TRBJ2-1, with 8 bases aligning to TRBD1. The V and J ends lost 2 bases and 8 bases, in that order; junction bases with no gene match: 8. CDR1 GTSNPN and CDR2 SVGIG come from the germline V gene (reference sequence). This CDR3 spans 14 amino acids. CDR3 amino acids: CAWSPVGRGHEQFF. The CDR3 region has the DNA TGTGCCTGGAGTCCGGTGGGCAGGGGGCATGAGCAGTTCTTC.

A note on this clone: The junction departs from the called germline gene at one end, perhaps through a read error. The chain uses TRBV29-1 and TRBJ2-7, with D tentatively TRBD2 (5 bases). Germline V gene sequence: CDR1 SQVTM, CDR2 ANQGSEA. The CDR3 is 12 residues long. The CDR3: CSVEGRDYEQYF. CDR3 sequence (DNA): TGCAGCGTCGAAGGACGGGACTACGAGCAGTACTTC.

The V call is TRBV5-1, the J call TRBJ2-5; 8 bases align to TRBD1. The V and J ends lost 2 bases and 0 bases, in that order; junction bases with no gene match: 12. Germline CDR1 reads SGHRS; CDR2 reads YFSETQ. This CDR3 has 18 residues. CDR3 loop: CASSFGQGETGYQETQYF. As DNA, the CDR3 is TGCGCCAGCAGCTTCGGACAGGGCGAGACGGGGTACCAAGAGACCCAGTACTTC. The variable domain in full, with the rest retrieved from reference TRBV5-1 and TRBJ2-5, is KAGVTQTPRYLIKTRGQQVTLSCSPISGHRSVSWYQQTPGQGLQFLFEYFSETQRNKGNFPGRFSGRQFSNSRSEMNVSTLELGDSALYLCASSFGQGETGYQETQYFGPGTRLLVL.

This clone was counted between two and nine times. The chain combines TRBV14 with TRBJ2-3, with D tentatively TRBD1 (5 bases). V lost 3 bases, J lost 5 bases, and 12 bases lay in between. This CDR3 region has 14 residues. Germline V CDR1 and CDR2: SGHDN, FVKESK. DNA for the CDR3: TGTGCCAGCAGCCACCTAGTTACAGGAGATACGCAGTATTTT. This encodes CASSHLVTGDTQYF.

Only a few counts were recorded for this clone. The chain has TRBV7-8 and TRBJ1-5, with D possibly being TRBD1 (5 bases). Per the germline V gene, CDR1 is SGHVS and CDR2 is FQNEAQ. The CDR3 is 16 residues long. Deletions cut 0 bases from V and 5 bases from J, with 14 bases between. The CDR3 DNA follows: TGTGCCAGCAGCTTAGCGCTGTGGGGGGGACATCAGCCCCAGCATTTT. Its protein product is CASSLALWGGHQPQHF.

The V and J genes are TRBV11-2 and TRBJ2-7, with 7 bases identical to TRBD1. V lost 4 bases to trimming and J lost 3 bases; unmatched junction nucleotides: 9. Germline CDR1 SGHAT, CDR2 FQNNGV. CDR3 length: 15 amino acids. For the CDR3, the DNA is TGTGCCAGCAGCTCCCAGGGACAGTCGTACTACGAGCAGTACTTC. Translation gives CASSSQGQSYYEQYF. The entire variable domain, with the rest obtained from reference TRBV11-2 and TRBJ2-7, is as follows: EAGVAQSPRYKIIEKRQSVAFWCNPISGHATLYWYQQILGQGPKLLIQFQNNGVVDDSQLPKDRFSAERLKGVDSTLKIQPAKLEDSAVYLCASSSQGQSYYEQYFGPGTRLTVT.

This clone has only a few counts. J is TRBJ2-5 and V is TRBV7-2, with D possibly matching TRBD2 (6 bases). CDR1 is SGHTA and CDR2 is FQGNSA in the germline V gene. Trimming took off 4 bases at V and 2 bases at J, with 11 bases between the two ends. This CDR3 has 14 amino acids. The DNA for the CDR3 is TGTGCCAGCAGCTCCCATAGCGGACAAGAGACCCAGTACTTC. It translates to CASSSHSGQETQYF. Based on the CDR3 plus reference TRBV7-2 and TRBJ2-5, the full variable domain is GAGVSQSPSNKVTEKGKDVELRCDPISGHTALYWYRQSLGQGLEFLIYFQGNSAPDKSGLPSDRFSAERTGGSVSTLTIQRTQQEDSAVYLCASSSHSGQETQYFGPGTRLLVL.

The chain employs TRBV7-2 and TRBJ1-1; TRBD1 agrees at 8 bases. The CDR3 is made up of 14 amino acids. V shed 3 bases and J 3 bases; nucleotides not matched to a gene: 3. Germline V gene sequence: CDR1 SGHTA, CDR2 FQGNSA. CDR3 sequence (DNA): TGTGCCAGCAGCTTCGAGACAGGGGACACTGAAGCTTTCTTT. This sequence encodes CASSFETGDTEAFF.